This TCR beta chain was obtained from a study of blood T cells in healthy people across ages. The second PCR ran 7 to 11 cycles with a sample-barcoded 5' primer and J-beta primers. TCRdb reprocessed the 5' RACE reads via MiXCR and lists one record per CDR3 protein. The sample contains 1,800,000 or so distinct CDR3 sequences, approximately 39% of which appear only once. On this clonotype itself: Its antigen remains unknown.

The CDR3 covers 15 residues. V was cut by 1 base and J by 0 bases, with 10 bases left in between. The germline V gene encodes CDR1 SQVTM and CDR2 ANQGSEA. The study's findings and limits: Unsorted PBMCs ruled out conclusive naive versus antigen-experienced comparison.

The sequencing input was blood. This receptor was identified in a human donor in good health. This sequence joins TRBV29-1 and TRBJ2-1; weak D call: TRBD1 (6 bases). The CDR3 DNA reads TGCAGCGTTGAAGTAAGAGGGGGCTCCTACAATGAGCAGTTCTTC. This codes for CSVEVRGGSYNEQFF.